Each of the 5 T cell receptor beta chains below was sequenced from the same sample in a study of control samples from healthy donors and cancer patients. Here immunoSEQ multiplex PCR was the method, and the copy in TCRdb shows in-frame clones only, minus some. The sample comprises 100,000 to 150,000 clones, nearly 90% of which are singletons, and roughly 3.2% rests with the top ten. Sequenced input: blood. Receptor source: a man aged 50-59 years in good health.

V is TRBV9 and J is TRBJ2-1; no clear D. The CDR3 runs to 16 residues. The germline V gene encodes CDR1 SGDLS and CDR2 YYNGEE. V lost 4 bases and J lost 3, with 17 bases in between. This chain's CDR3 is CASSPTAAQFYNEQFF. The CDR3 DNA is TGTGCCAGCAGCCCGACCGCAGCCCAATTCTACAATGAGCAGTTCTTC.

CDR3 DNA sequence: TGTGCCATCGGAGACTCGGGAATGGGCAGCACAAATGGCTACACCTTC. Its translation: CAIGDSGMGSTNGYTF. This chain joins TRBV10-3 and TRBJ1-2; D not resolved. The CDR3 loop spans 16 amino acids. Germline assignment: CDR1 ENHRY and CDR2 SYGVKD. The V end lost 8 bases, the J end lost 6 bases, and 25 bases lay between the germline ends.

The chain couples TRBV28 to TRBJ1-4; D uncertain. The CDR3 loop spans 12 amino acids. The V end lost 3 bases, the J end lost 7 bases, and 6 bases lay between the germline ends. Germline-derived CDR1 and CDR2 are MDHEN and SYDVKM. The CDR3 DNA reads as TGTGCCAGCAGTTTCGCGGGTGAAAAACTGTTTTTT. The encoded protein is CASSFAGEKLFF.

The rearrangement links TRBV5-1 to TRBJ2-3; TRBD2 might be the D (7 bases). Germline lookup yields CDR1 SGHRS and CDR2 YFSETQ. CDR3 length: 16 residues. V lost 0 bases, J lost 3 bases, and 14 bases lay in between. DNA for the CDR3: TGCGCCAGCAGCTTGGCCGGCGGGGGCCCGACAGATACGCAGTATTTT. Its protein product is CASSLAGGGPTDTQYF.

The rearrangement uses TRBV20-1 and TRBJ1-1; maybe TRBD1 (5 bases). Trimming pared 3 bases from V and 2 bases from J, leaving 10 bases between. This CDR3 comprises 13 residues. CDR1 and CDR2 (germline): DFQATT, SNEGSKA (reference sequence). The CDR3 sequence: CSASRTPNTEAFF. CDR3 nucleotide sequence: TGCAGTGCTAGTCGGACACCTAACACTGAAGCTTTCTTT.